Below, one TCR beta chain is given with its context. Antigen specificity is unknown. The sample comes from a study of regulatory T cells in long-lasting Graves disease. Study context: For a period under 3 months, newly diagnosed Graves' patients had taken antithyroid drugs. The study's findings and limits: There was favoring of TRBV28, TRBJ1-2 and TRBJ2-5 in persistent disease. Accuracy could have been hurt by small sample size.

Time point described: newly diagnosed GD, antithyroid drugs for less than 3 months. With RNA extracted from PBMCs as input, the TCR library was made. Assembly of TCR beta libraries relied on iRepertoire HTBI primers together with Arm-PCR of CDR3 regions. TCRdb reprocessed the multiplex PCR reads with MiXCR, giving one entry per CDR3 protein. The sample has 510,000 or so distinct CDR3 sequences; about 11% are singletons. Germline loops: CDR1 MNHNS, CDR2 SASEGT. V was shortened by 5 bases and J by 12 bases, with 16 bases between the two germline ends. The CDR3 length is 12 residues. The sample was also reused in another study, on T cells in Graves' hyperthyroidism and ophthalmopathy. This second report adds: Ophthalmopathy and stable hyperthyroidism were separated by a 13 V-J model.

Sequences were derived from peripheral blood mononuclear cells (PBMCs), sampled at new diagnosis, from a patient treated with antithyroid drugs. This clonotype originated in a woman younger than 45 with Graves disease. The chain links TRBV6-1 to TRBJ1-2, with D unclear. The CDR3 region has the DNA TGTGCCAGCAGTCAGGACGCTCGTCGTCACACCTTC. This gives the protein CASSQDARRHTF.